The present TCR beta chain was sequenced within a study of T cell responses to AZD1222 COVID-19 vaccine. From germline, CDR1 is KGHSH and CDR2 LQKENI. Germline trimming cut 6 bases from V and 0 bases from J; bases unmatched to any gene: 13. The CDR3 is 17 residues long. Using immunoSEQ multiplex PCR, the repertoire was profiled, and TCRdb retains in-frame clones only, with some absent. Here the sample spans about 150,000 clones, around 93% being singletons. The V gene is TRBV18, the J gene TRBJ1-2; TRBD1 matches 7 bases. Sequenced material: peripheral blood, taken on day 0 of AZD1222 vaccination. The sequence was collected from an adult in good health. CDR3: CASSAVTGAVANYGYTF. CDR3 DNA sequence: TGTGCCAGCTCGGCCGTTACAGGGGCGGTAGCTAACTATGGCTACACCTTC.